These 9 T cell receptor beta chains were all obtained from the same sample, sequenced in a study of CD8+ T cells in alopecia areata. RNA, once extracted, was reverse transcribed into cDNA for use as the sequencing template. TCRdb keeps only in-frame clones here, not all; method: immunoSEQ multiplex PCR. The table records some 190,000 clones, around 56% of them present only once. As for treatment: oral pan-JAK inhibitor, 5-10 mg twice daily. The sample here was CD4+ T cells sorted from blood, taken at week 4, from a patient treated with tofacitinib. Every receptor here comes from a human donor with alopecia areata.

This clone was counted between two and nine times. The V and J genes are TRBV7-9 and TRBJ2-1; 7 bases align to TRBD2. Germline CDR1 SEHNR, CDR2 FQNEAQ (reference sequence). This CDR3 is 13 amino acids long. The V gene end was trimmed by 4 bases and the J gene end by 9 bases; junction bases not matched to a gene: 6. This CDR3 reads CASSSSGFVEQFF. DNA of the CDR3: TGTGCCAGCAGCTCTAGCGGTTTCGTTGAGCAGTTCTTC.

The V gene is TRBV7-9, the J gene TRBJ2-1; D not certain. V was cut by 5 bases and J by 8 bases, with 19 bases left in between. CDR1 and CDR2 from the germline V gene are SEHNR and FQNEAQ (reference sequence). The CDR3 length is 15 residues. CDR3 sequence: CASSARASDRDEQFF. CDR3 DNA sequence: TGTGCCAGCAGCGCCCGGGCCTCGGATAGGGATGAGCAGTTCTTC.

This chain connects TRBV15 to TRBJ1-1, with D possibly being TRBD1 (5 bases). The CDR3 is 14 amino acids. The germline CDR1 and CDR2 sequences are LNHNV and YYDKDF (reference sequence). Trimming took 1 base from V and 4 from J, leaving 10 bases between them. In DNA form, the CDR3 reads TGTGCCACCAGCAGAGTAGCCGGGGCCACTGAAGCTTTCTTT. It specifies CATSRVAGATEAFF.

CDR3 DNA sequence: TGTGCCAGCAGCATACGGACTGAAGCTTTCTTT. Protein: CASSIRTEAFF. This sequence joins TRBV7-9 and TRBJ1-1; D unresolved. The CDR3 runs to 11 residues. The ends were cut back, 5 bases at V and 5 bases at J, with 6 bases in the middle. In germline, CDR1 is SEHNR, CDR2 FQNEAQ (reference sequence). Variable domain in full (rest from reference TRBV7-9 and TRBJ1-1): DTGVSQNPRHKITKRGQNVTFRCDPISEHNRLYWYRQTLGQGPEFLTYFQNEAQLEKSRLLSDRFSAERPKGSFSTLEIQRTEQGDSAMYLCASSIRTEAFFGQGTRLTVV.

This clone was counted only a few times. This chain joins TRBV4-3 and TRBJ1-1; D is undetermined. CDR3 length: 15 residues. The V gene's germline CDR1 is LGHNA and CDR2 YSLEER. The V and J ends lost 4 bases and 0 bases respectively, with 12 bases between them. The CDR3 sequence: CASSPTQVMNTEAFF. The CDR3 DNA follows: TGCGCCAGCAGCCCGACGCAGGTCATGAACACTGAAGCTTTCTTT.

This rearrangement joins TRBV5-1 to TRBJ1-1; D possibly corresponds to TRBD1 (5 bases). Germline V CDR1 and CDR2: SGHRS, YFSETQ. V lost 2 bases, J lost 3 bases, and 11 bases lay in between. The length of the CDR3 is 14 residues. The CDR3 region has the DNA TGCGCCAGCAGCTTTACAGGTGGGGACACTGAAGCTTTCTTT. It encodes CASSFTGGDTEAFF.

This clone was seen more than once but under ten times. The CDR3 region has the DNA TGTGCCAGCAGCCAGTTCTCCTACGAGCAGTACTTC. This sequence encodes CASSQFSYEQYF. This chain connects TRBV6-6 to TRBJ2-7; D is undetermined. Trimming took 6 bases from V and 0 from J, leaving 6 bases between them. The CDR3 totals 12 residues. The V gene's germline CDR1 is MNHNY and CDR2 SVGAGI (reference sequence).

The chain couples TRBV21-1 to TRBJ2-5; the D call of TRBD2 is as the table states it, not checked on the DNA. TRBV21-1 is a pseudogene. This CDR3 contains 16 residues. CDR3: CASSKAWCRGRETQYF. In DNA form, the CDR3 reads TGTGCCAGCAGCAAAGCCTGGTGTCGGGGGAGAGAGACCCAGTACTTC.

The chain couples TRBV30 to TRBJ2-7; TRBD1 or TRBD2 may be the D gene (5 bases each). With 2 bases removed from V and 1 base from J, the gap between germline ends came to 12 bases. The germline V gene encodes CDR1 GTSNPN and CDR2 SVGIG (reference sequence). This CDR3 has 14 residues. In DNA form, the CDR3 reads TGTGCCTGGAGTTTTACTGAGGGGTCCTACGAGCAGTACTTC. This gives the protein CAWSFTEGSYEQYF.